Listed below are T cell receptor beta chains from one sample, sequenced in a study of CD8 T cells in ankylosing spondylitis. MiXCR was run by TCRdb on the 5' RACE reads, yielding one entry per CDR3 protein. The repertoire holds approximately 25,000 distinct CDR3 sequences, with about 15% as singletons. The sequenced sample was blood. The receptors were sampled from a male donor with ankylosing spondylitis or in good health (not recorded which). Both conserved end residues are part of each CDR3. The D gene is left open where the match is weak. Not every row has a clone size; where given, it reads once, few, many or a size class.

TGTGCCAGCAGCCGGGATACGCAGTATTTT CASSRDTQYF NA few TRBJ2-3 TRBV6-1
TGTGCCAGCAGCGAGCCGGATACAAACATTCAGTACTTC CASSEPDTNIQYF NA few TRBJ2-4 TRBV7-9
TGCGCCAGCAGCCAAGGAATTGGGCAGGGAGGTCAAGAGACCCAGTACTTC CASSQGIGQGGQETQYF NA few TRBJ2-5 TRBV4-1
TGTGCCAGCAGTTTAAGGACAGGGGGAGAGACCCAGTACTTC CASSLRTGGETQYF TRBD1 NA TRBJ2-5 TRBV28
TGCGCCAGCAGCCATTCTCCAGGGGGCGGTCAGCCCCAGCATTTT CASSHSPGGGQPQHF TRBD1 few TRBJ1-5 TRBV4-3
TGTGCCAGCAGCTTGGCAGGGGGTATGAATCAGCCCCAGCATTTT CASSLAGGMNQPQHF TRBD1 NA TRBJ1-5 TRBV5-5
TGTGCCAGCAGCGGAGCTAGCGGAGGATACGAGCAGTACTTC CASSGASGGYEQYF TRBD2 many TRBJ2-7 TRBV7-9
TGTGCCAGCAGCCCCGGACTGCCCTCCACAGATACGCAGTATTTT CASSPGLPSTDTQYF NA few TRBJ2-3 TRBV7-2
TGCAGCGTCGCATGGGGCCGAGGGGAGCAGTACTTC CSVAWGRGEQYF NA many TRBJ2-7 TRBV29-1
TGTGCCACCGGGGGGGATAAAGGGGCTTCACCCCTCCACTTT CATGGDKGASPLHF NA few TRBJ1-6 TRBV10-3
TGTGCCAGGGAGAAAGGACAGGGGAACCGCACAGATACGCAGTATTTT CAREKGQGNRTDTQYF TRBD1 many TRBJ2-3 TRBV6-8
TGCAGCGTTGAACCGCAGGGTACTTTCTATGGCTACACCTTC CSVEPQGTFYGYTF NA many TRBJ1-2 TRBV29-1
TGTGCCAGCAGCGACAGGGTCACTGAAGCTTTCTTT CASSDRVTEAFF TRBD1 many TRBJ1-1 TRBV6-2/TRBV6-3
TGCGCCAGCAGCCAAGGAAGCGGGAGCGTCGCCGGGGAGCTGTTTTTT CASSQGSGSVAGELFF TRBD2 many TRBJ2-2 TRBV4-1
TGCAGCGTTGAAGATCGGGGCACTGAAGCTTTCTTT CSVEDRGTEAFF NA few TRBJ1-1 TRBV29-1
TGTGCCAGCAGGGATAGCGGGGGGGCTTCAGATACGCAGTATTTT CASRDSGGASDTQYF TRBD2 NA TRBJ2-3 TRBV12-3/TRBV12-4
TGTGCCAGCAGCGTAGGGCCTAGCAATCAGCCCCAGCATTTT CASSVGPSNQPQHF NA many TRBJ1-5 TRBV9
TGTGCCAGCAGTTTAATGGCCGGGGAGCTGTTTTTT CASSLMAGELFF NA NA TRBJ2-2 TRBV12-3/TRBV12-4
TGTGCCAGCAGTGTAGGAGACAGTTACAATGAGCAGTTCTTC CASSVGDSYNEQFF NA many TRBJ2-1 TRBV12-3/TRBV12-4
TGTGCCAGCAGCGCCCCCGGGACAGGGGTTACAGATACGCAGTATTTT CASSAPGTGVTDTQYF TRBD1 many TRBJ2-3 TRBV7-2
TGTGCCAGCAGCCCCCGGGCCCTCTCCGATCAGCCCCAGCATTTT CASSPRALSDQPQHF NA many TRBJ1-5 TRBV12-3/TRBV12-4
TGCACCAGCAGCCAAGATCGGGTAGCGGCCGGCTACGAGCAGTACTTC CTSSQDRVAAGYEQYF NA few TRBJ2-7 TRBV1
TGTGCCAGCAGGCGACAGTTCGGAAATCAGCCCCAGCATTTT CASRRQFGNQPQHF NA many TRBJ1-5 TRBV28
TGTGCCAGCACCTTCGCGGCCGGCGGGACAGGGATGGTTTTCGGGGAGCTGTTTTTT CASTFAAGGTGMVFGELFF TRBD1 NA TRBJ2-2 TRBV6-2/TRBV6-3
TGTGCCAGCAGTTCGGGGGGTCGGGCACAGGGACCTGAAGCTTTCTTT CASSSGGRAQGPEAFF NA many TRBJ1-1 TRBV28
TGCAGTGCAAGTCCTTGGAATGAGCAGTTCTTC CSASPWNEQFF NA many TRBJ2-1 TRBV20-1
TGTGCCAGCAGCTCCCAAGTACCCGAGCAGTACTTC CASSSQVPEQYF NA few TRBJ2-7 TRBV28
TGTGCCAGCAGCTTAGATGGGACAGGGAACACTGAAGCTTTCTTT CASSLDGTGNTEAFF TRBD1 many TRBJ1-1 TRBV7-9
TGTGCCAGCGGTAAGACCAAGAACACTGAAGCTTTCTTT CASGKTKNTEAFF NA few TRBJ1-1 TRBV6-5
TGCAGTGCTAGGGGTTTTAGCGGGGGGGTCTCCTACAATGAGCAGTTCTTC CSARGFSGGVSYNEQFF TRBD2 many TRBJ2-1 TRBV20-1
TGCGCCAGCAGCTCCGGGACACGCACCGGGGAGCTGTTTTTT CASSSGTRTGELFF NA NA TRBJ2-2 TRBV5-1
TGTGCCAGCAGCTTTACAAGGGGGGCAGATACGCAGTATTTT CASSFTRGADTQYF NA NA TRBJ2-3 TRBV13
TGTGCCAGCAGCCCCCGGGACAGCTTTTACGAGCAGTACTTC CASSPRDSFYEQYF TRBD1 many TRBJ2-7 TRBV7-2
TGCAGCGTTGCCACAGACAGGGTAGGCCAAGAGACCCAGTACTTC CSVATDRVGQETQYF TRBD1 many TRBJ2-5 TRBV29-1
TGTGCCACCAGTGATTCGCGGGCGGACCTAAGAGAAACCCAGTACTTC CATSDSRADLRETQYF NA many TRBJ2-5 TRBV24-1
TGTGCCAGCGGACAGGGACTAGCCAAAAACATTCAGTACTTC CASGQGLAKNIQYF TRBD1 NA TRBJ2-4 TRBV12-3/TRBV12-4
TGTGCCTGGACGACGGCACTAGCGGAAGTAGAGACCCAGTACTTC CAWTTALAEVETQYF TRBD2 few TRBJ2-5 TRBV30
TGTGCCAGCAGCTCCCGGACAGGGGAGGTCAATGAGCAGTTCTTC CASSSRTGEVNEQFF TRBD1 few TRBJ2-1 TRBV11-1
TGTGCCAGCAGTTCCATCTACAATGAGCAGTTCTTC CASSSIYNEQFF NA NA TRBJ2-1 TRBV28
TGTGCCAGCAGTTTTTTGGACGAGCAGTACTTC CASSFLDEQYF NA few TRBJ2-7 TRBV12-3/TRBV12-4
TGTGCCAGCAGTAATCCGGGATTAAGCACAGATACGCAGTATTTT CASSNPGLSTDTQYF NA few TRBJ2-3 TRBV28
TGTGCCAGCAGCGCGGCGGGGGCAACTAATGAAAAACTGTTTTTT CASSAAGATNEKLFF NA many TRBJ1-4 TRBV7-9